This entry features one TCR beta chain sequence. Its specificity is unknown. Sequenced by immunoSEQ multiplex PCR; TCRdb stores in-frame clones only, minus some. The sample comprises approximately 35,000 clones, roughly 90% of which are singletons, and roughly 2.1% rests with the top ten. This sample is drawn from a study of T cells in localized non-small cell lung cancer. Trimming removed 2 bases from V and 8 bases from J, with 15 bases in between. This CDR3 comprises 13 residues. Germline CDR1 reads GTSNPN; CDR2 reads SVGIG (reference sequence). Study-level points and caveats: Tumor samples were not multi-region, leaving intratumor heterogeneity unexcluded. It was uninvolved adjacent lung that showed the highest T cell clonality, exceeding tumor. There were a median 57 of the top 100 tumor clones appearing in adjacent lung. With higher T cell density in blood came longer overall survival.

The chain recombines TRBV30 with TRBJ1-2; D remains ambiguous. This TCR came from a female donor older than 55 with stage I lung adenocarcinoma. Sequenced here: peripheral blood, sampled before any cancer treatment. The CDR3 DNA follows: TGTGCCTGGAGTCCCCGGCGGGCTGTCGGCTACACCTTC. It specifies CAWSPRRAVGYTF.